This TCR beta chain was identified in a study of Ad26.COV2.S vaccination and SARS-CoV-2 variants. For the study at large: Donor had been placed in the Ad26.COV2.S arm of the COV1001 trial.

This CDR3 comprises 15 residues. The germline V gene has CDR1 SGHTA and CDR2 FQGNSA. With 3 bases removed from V and 5 bases from J, the gap between germline ends came to 16 bases. The method was immunoSEQ multiplex PCR; TCRdb's version includes in-frame clones alone and lacks a portion of them. The data contain over 300,000 clones, around 82% of them singletons. Worth noting for this clone: Its antigen is not known.

Treatment: about 20 received Ad26.COV2.S at low or high dose, single or two shots; 5 received placebo; per-sample allocation not given. Material that was analyzed had been drawn on day 63 after the first vaccine or placebo injection. Study-wide results and limits: Vaccine and placebo recipients had similar non-spike TCR breadth.

The sample in question was peripheral blood, obtained in a trial of Ad26.COV2.S vaccine versus placebo. The receptor's source is a person between 18 and 65 years old who received the Ad26.COV2.S COVID-19 vaccine or a placebo. The chain joins TRBV7-2 to TRBJ2-5, with a possible D match to TRBD1 (6 bases). The CDR3 region has the DNA TGTGCCAGCAGCTTTTTTACAGGGTCCGGGGAGACCCAGTACTTC. It encodes CASSFFTGSGETQYF. Full variable domain (outside the CDR3, taken from reference TRBV7-2 and TRBJ2-5): GAGVSQSPSNKVTEKGKDVELRCDPISGHTALYWYRQSLGQGLEFLIYFQGNSAPDKSGLPSDRFSAERTGGSVSTLTIQRTQQEDSAVYLCASSFFTGSGETQYFGPGTRLLVL.